This is a list of T cell receptor beta chains from one sample in a study of shared clonotypes between healthy human individuals. Clones were read by immunoSEQ multiplex PCR, and TCRdb kept only the in-frame ones, dropping some. The table lists approximately 2.3 million clones, approximately 93% of them singletons, with 0.35% to 0.45% in the top ten. Material for sequencing was naive CD4+ T cells from PBMCs. Receptors were obtained from a young man in good health. Some clones in this sample may be carry-over from other donors' samples. The CDR3 runs from the conserved cysteine through the conserved F or W. A D gene is named only where the DNA matches it firmly. Rows give clone size only sometimes, using once, few, many, or a class for an expanded clone.

CDR3 protein	CDR3 DNA	clone size	CDR3 length	D gene	V gene	J gene
CASRLAGYTDTQYF	TGTGCCAGTCGCCTAGCGGGATACACAGATACGCAGTATTTT	-	14	TRBD2	TRBV19	TRBJ2-3
CASSPLFSQSVNEKLFF	TGTGCCAGCTCACCACTTTTCAGCCAAAGCGTTAATGAAAAACTGTTTTTT	-	17	-	TRBV18	TRBJ1-4
CASSFPTISTGELFF	TGTGCCAGCAGCTTTCCCACGATATCGACCGGGGAGCTGTTTTTT	-	15	-	TRBV7-2	TRBJ2-2
CASSPGGVGEQYF	TGTGCCAGCAGTCCAGGGGGCGTAGGCGAGCAGTACTTC	-	13	TRBD1	TRBV28	TRBJ2-7
CATSREGGGVYEQYF	TGTGCCACCAGCAGAGAAGGAGGGGGAGTGTACGAGCAGTACTTC	-	15	-	TRBV15	TRBJ2-7
CAWSVSGPMEGYSGNTIYF	TGTGCCTGGAGTGTGAGTGGCCCTATGGAAGGTTACTCTGGAAACACCATATATTTT	-	19	-	TRBV30	TRBJ1-3
CSVVAGSNYGYTF	TGCAGCGTTGTTGCGGGTTCGAACTATGGCTACACCTTC	-	13	-	TRBV29-1	TRBJ1-2
CASSPGPAGGSEKLFF	TGTGCCAGCAGCCCCGGCCCAGCAGGGGGGAGTGAAAAACTGTTTTTT	-	16	TRBD1	TRBV7-3	TRBJ1-4
CASSLAPVTDGETQYF	TGTGCCAGCAGCTTAGCGCCCGTGACAGACGGGGAGACCCAGTACTTC	-	16	-	TRBV7-9	TRBJ2-5
CASSLRLVVVHEQFF	TGTGCCAGCAGTTTAAGGCTAGTTGTGGTACATGAGCAGTTCTTC	-	15	-	TRBV27	TRBJ2-1
CASNGRSMSQPQHF	TGTGCCAGTAATGGCCGTAGCATGAGTCAGCCCCAGCATTTT	-	14	-	TRBV19	TRBJ1-5
CASVRGPFSYEQYF	TGTGCCAGCGTTAGGGGGCCTTTCTCCTACGAGCAGTACTTC	once	14	TRBD1	TRBV11-2	TRBJ2-7
CASSALTSADTQYF	TGTGCCAGCAGCGCCCTGACTAGCGCAGATACGCAGTATTTT	-	14	TRBD2	TRBV9	TRBJ2-3
CAISETSRGVDNYGYTF	TGTGCCATTTCCGAAACGAGCCGGGGGGTGGATAACTATGGCTACACCTTC	-	17	-	TRBV10-3	TRBJ1-2
CASSFTRGFRVRGNEQFF	TGTGCCAGCAGCTTTACCCGAGGTTTTCGGGTACGGGGCAATGAGCAGTTCTTC	-	18	-	TRBV11-2	TRBJ2-1
CASSLVPTGELFF	TGCGCCAGCAGCTTGGTTCCCACCGGGGAGCTGTTTTTT	few	13	-	TRBV5-1	TRBJ2-2
CSVEDQGKGYGYTF	TGCAGCGTTGAAGATCAAGGAAAAGGGTATGGCTACACCTTC	-	14	-	TRBV29-1	TRBJ1-2
CAIDRGHQPQHF	TGTGCCATTGACAGGGGACATCAGCCCCAGCATTTT	-	12	TRBD1	TRBV28	TRBJ1-5
CASGPPGQGASMGGYTF	TGTGCTAGTGGTCCTCCGGGACAGGGGGCATCGATGGGTGGCTACACCTTC	-	17	TRBD1	TRBV12-5	TRBJ1-2
CASSPRLGNSYEQYF	TGCGCCAGCAGCCCCCGTCTGGGGAACTCCTACGAGCAGTACTTC	once	15	-	TRBV5-1	TRBJ2-7